This T cell receptor beta chain was documented in a study of blood T cell repertoires in COVID-19 (dated by TCRdb to about 2020). A note on the overall study: Samples covering the acute and convalescent phases of COVID-19 were provided by collaborators in the United States, Italy and Spain. The material from the prospective study consisted of cDNA or gDNA derived from T cells, B-cell-depleted T cells, or PBMCs. Samples were obtained from the ongoing ImmuneRACE study (first 160 participants) and from over a thousand subjects provided by 6 global collaborators. Where available, HLA class I and class II types were taken from metadata supplied by the sample provider and were not determined by assay-based typing. A freely available public database, intended as a resource for researchers studying the immune response to SARS-CoV-2, is where the repertoires were released. Sample metadata almost always included a de-identified subject ID, COVID-19 status, age in years and sex. Subjects who had been exposed to COVID-19, were actively infected with it, or had recovered from it provided the deeply sampled blood TCRbeta repertoires that made up the dataset. What the study reported, not specific to this receptor: Clinical and demographic metadata were provided uncurated, with the amount varying by source and participant.

For this chain, trimming is 8 bases at the V end and 4 bases at the J end, and the number of junction bases without a gene match is 12. The CDR3 numbers 17 residues from cysteine through phenylalanine. Kept here is only the CDR3 DNA, which spans 51 bases and is read in frame from base 1. Sequences SNHLY (CDR1) and FYNNEI (CDR2) are obtained from the germline V gene. TCRbeta CDR3 regions were amplified from genomic DNA by means of the immunoSEQ Assay, a bias-controlled multiplex PCR. As for the authors' bioinformatics: Within the assay, amplification of reference gene primers was used to estimate how many nucleated cells each sample contained. To quantify the absolute abundance of each unique TCRbeta CDR3 rearrangement, sequence reads were collapsed and filtered. For each sample, productive Simpson clonality was calculated by taking the square root of Simpson's diversity index across productive rearrangements. TCRdb took over this immuneACCESS table, retaining in-frame rearrangements with V and J assigned. Such tables are incomplete; in checked studies, under half of the missing clones stem from an unresolved V gene, and the remainder is unexplained. V, J and clone size are those of that table, while D and trimming were read from the DNA. The table for this sample lists around 300,000 clones; 75% to 95% of them were counted only once. Around 1.1% of the sample belongs to the ten largest clones.

Details on this clone: Its target antigen remains unknown. The record has no base qualities; no much larger clone is one base away.

Enrolling through a virtual design, the prospective study's participants ranged in age from roughly 18 to 95 years and lived across 24 United States geographic areas. To assign participants to cohorts, the prospective study relied on clinical history that participants themselves reported in a screening survey and a study questionnaire. ImmuneRACE Cohort 3 recovered participants were defined by two consecutive negative NP/OP PCR tests, healthcare professional clearance, or symptom resolution. In the prospective study, whole blood, serum and a nasopharyngeal or oropharyngeal swab were collected from each participant by mobile phlebotomists. Over a roughly 2-month period, participants in the prospective study had the option of providing additional blood draws and questionnaires. Blood samples from the prospective study were shipped frozen or at room temperature prior to DNA extraction.

This TCR came from a woman in her thirties who had recovered from COVID-19. The sequence joins TRBV2 to TRBJ2-7, with TRBD2 matching 15 junction bases. Input material: PBMCs or T cells enriched from blood (not recorded which). The CDR3 sequence is CASFPGLAGGRRYEQYF. The DNA sequence reads TGTGCCAGCTTTCCTGGACTAGCGGGAGGGCGAAGATACGAGCAGTACTTC.